This TCR beta chain was sequenced for a study of post-analysis software for immune sequencing data. Whole-study results and caveats: Significantly lower normalized Chao1 diversity was found in patients with multiple sclerosis relative to controls.

The TCR beta cDNA libraries contained unique molecular identifiers. One entry per CDR3 protein results from TCRdb running MiXCR on the PCR reads. The sample has 350,000 to 450,000 distinct CDR3 sequences, approximately 37% seen once. As concerns this clonotype: Its antigen is undetermined. The junction departs from the called germline gene at one end, perhaps through a read error.

The sequence derives from a girl aged 2 to 10 with multiple sclerosis. Sequenced material: blood.

Here the CDR3 reads CSARQRQGNYGHTF. CDR3 DNA sequence: TGCAGTGCTAGACAGAGACAGGGTAACTATGGCCACACCTTC. The rearrangement joins TRBV20-1 to TRBJ1-2; 7 bases agree with TRBD1. CDR1 DFQATT and CDR2 SNEGSKA come from the germline V gene (reference sequence). The CDR3 consists of 14 residues.